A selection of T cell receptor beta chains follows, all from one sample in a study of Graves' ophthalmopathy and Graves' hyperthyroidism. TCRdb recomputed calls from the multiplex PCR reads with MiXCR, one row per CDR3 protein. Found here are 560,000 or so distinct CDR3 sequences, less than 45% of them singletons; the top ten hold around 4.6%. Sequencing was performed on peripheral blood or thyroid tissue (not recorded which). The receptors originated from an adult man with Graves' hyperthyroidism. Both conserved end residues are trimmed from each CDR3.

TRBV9,ASSEGQLAGRQETQY
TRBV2,ASSEAGPQMNTEAF
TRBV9,ASSARDRVQNEQF
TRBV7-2,ASSLARRQGGRYEQY
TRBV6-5,ASSLSNVADTSYEQY
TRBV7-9,ASSPRQGVIHEQY
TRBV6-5,ASREDGTTDTQY
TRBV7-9,ASSYQTAGEQY
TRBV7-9,ASSLGQLNAEAF
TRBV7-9,ASSSNRRGLAEQY
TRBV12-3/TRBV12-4,ASSFAEIYEQY
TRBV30,AWFTGGQETQY
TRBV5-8,ASSLDREGLSYNSPLH
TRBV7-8,ASSLVIYLGEQY
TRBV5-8,ASSFTGGTEAF
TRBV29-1,SVEKAGVDYGYT
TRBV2,ASRGYSNQPQH
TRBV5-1,ASSLGDTDSPLH
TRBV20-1,SASSFSQGRETQY
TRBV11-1,ASSPDGERGPQY
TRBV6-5,ASSYSYGVEQY
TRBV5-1,ASSATGETQY
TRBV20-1,SLASGPNQPQH
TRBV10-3,AIRNGPRTGELF
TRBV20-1,SAREGYTGELF
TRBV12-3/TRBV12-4,ASSLVGGGQETQY
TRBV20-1,SAWTSEAF
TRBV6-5,ASSYFRGSANEQF
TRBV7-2,ASSPPTGIGAEAF
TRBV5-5,ASSLEWQSTGELF
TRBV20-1,SAMTGIEDEQY
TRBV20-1,SATGQRTVGPGTEAF
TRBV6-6,AIQWGLMNYGYT
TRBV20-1,SARDPLRQEDEQY
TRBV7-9,ASSLGQEPGNGYT
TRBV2,ASQDRGDYGYT
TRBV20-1,SATGQESSYEQY
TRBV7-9,ASSFSTSGLNEQY
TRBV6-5,ASKGVREKLF
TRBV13,ASSPGPVYTEAF
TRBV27,ASSGHLSSYEQY
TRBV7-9,ASGLATGTGNTGELF
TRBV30,AWSLGDGQPQH
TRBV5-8,ASSRQGIFSNQPQH